This T cell receptor (beta chain) was sequenced in a study of cytomegalovirus exposure and HLA in healthy donors. Use of 60 Vbeta and 13 Jbeta primers characterized the PCR. The assay was immunoSEQ multiplex PCR, and TCRdb's table has in-frame clones only and misses some. The sample contains over 100,000 clones, 75% to 80% of which appear only once. Study results and limitations: Within the data, a cluster of highly shared sequence variants was likely a sequencing artifact. In a later analysis, V- and J-gene trimming of beta chains associated with a DCLRE1C missense variant, replicated independently. TCR beta sequences numbering more than 15,000 were associated with HLA alleles at 0.05 false discovery rate in a later analysis.

The CDR3 covers 13 residues. Trimming took 0 bases from V and 6 from J, leaving 9 bases between them. Germline CDR1 reads LGHNT; CDR2 reads FRNRAP. As to this clone: Its target is unknown.

This rearrangement joins TRBV12-5 to TRBJ2-7; a possible D gene is TRBD2 (5 bases). Sequenced: PBMCs. This TCR was recovered from a male donor in good health and CMV-seronegative. The CDR3: CASGLVGGTEQYF. The CDR3 DNA is TGTGCTAGTGGTTTGGTAGGAGGCACCGAGCAGTACTTC.